The 26 T cell receptor beta chains listed next were all sequenced from one sample in a study of T cell responses to AZD1222 COVID-19 vaccine. The data were produced by immunoSEQ multiplex PCR, yet TCRdb's version contains in-frame clones alone and is incomplete. The sample carries some 200,000 clones, roughly nine tenths recorded once. Source: peripheral blood, taken 28 days after the second dose of the MenACWY control vaccine. These receptors all come from an adult who received the MenACWY meningococcal vaccine as a control.

The chain couples TRBV24-1 to TRBJ1-2, with no clear D. In germline, CDR1 is KGHDR, CDR2 SFDVKD. V was pared by 9 bases and J by 4 bases, with 23 bases between. The CDR3 sequence is 16 residues long. The CDR3: CATRFTGHPTTYGYTF. The CDR3 DNA reads as TGTGCCACCCGTTTTACGGGCCACCCGACGACCTATGGCTACACCTTC.

The sample holds one count of this clone. The V gene is TRBV6-1, the J gene TRBJ2-1, with 10 bases lining up with TRBD2. CDR1 and CDR2 (germline): MNHNS, SASEGT. The CDR3 covers 20 residues. With 4 bases clipped from V and 1 base from J, the junction kept 16 bases outside the gene matches. CDR3 residues: CASSVGGASGRALSYNEQFF. CDR3 coding DNA: TGTGCCAGCAGTGTGGGGGGGGCAAGCGGGAGGGCCCTTTCCTACAATGAGCAGTTCTTC.

V and J are TRBV5-4 and TRBJ2-1; 11 bases map to TRBD2. V was clipped by 4 bases and J by 6 bases; unmatched bases: 6. The CDR3 extends over 15 amino acids. Per the germline V gene, CDR1 is SGHNT and CDR2 is YYREEE (reference sequence). CDR3 protein: CASSRLAGGFNEQFF. CDR3 in DNA: TGTGCCAGCAGCCGTCTAGCGGGAGGTTTCAATGAGCAGTTCTTC.

The genes are TRBV11-2 and TRBJ2-7; D is undetermined. Trimming removed 2 bases at V and 1 base at J, with 6 bases between. The germline CDR1 and CDR2 sequences are SGHAT and FQNNGV. The CDR3 has 13 residues. The CDR3 bases are TGTGCCAGCAGCTTATACCAGTCCTACGAGCAGTACTTC. This sequence encodes CASSLYQSYEQYF.

The rearrangement joins TRBV7-8 to TRBJ2-3; D is unresolved. The CDR3 is 13 residues long. Germline V CDR1 and CDR2: SGHVS, FQNEAQ. Trimming took off 3 bases at V and 6 bases at J, with 10 bases between the two ends. This CDR3 is CASSLSTGDTQYF. The DNA for the CDR3 is TGTGCCAGCAGCTTGTCGACTGGGGATACGCAGTATTTT.

This clone has a single count. The V gene is TRBV2, the J gene TRBJ2-7; D call uncertain. CDR1 and CDR2 (germline): SNHLY, FYNNEI. The germline V and J ends were trimmed by 5 bases and 2 bases, with 13 bases remaining between them. The CDR3 consists of 14 residues. The CDR3 sequence: CASSLIVPPYEQYF. CDR3 in DNA: TGTGCCAGCAGTTTGATAGTGCCCCCCTACGAGCAGTACTTC. The variable domain in full, with the rest retrieved from reference TRBV2 and TRBJ2-7, is EPEVTQTPSHQVTQMGQEVILRCVPISNHLYFYWYRQILGQKVEFLVSFYNNEISEKSEIFDDQFSVERPDGSNFTLKIRSTKLEDSAMYFCASSLIVPPYEQYFGPGTRLTVT.

The CDR3 sequence is CASSLAGVVETQYF. Here the CDR3 DNA reads TGTGCCAGCAGCTTGGCAGGGGTTGTCGAGACCCAGTACTTC. J is TRBJ2-5 and V is TRBV5-4; D perhaps matches TRBD1 (6 bases). The V gene lost 0 bases and the J gene lost 5 bases, with 11 bases spanning the gap. CDR1 SGHNT and CDR2 YYREEE come from the germline V gene (reference sequence). The CDR3 covers 14 residues.

The chain has TRBV10-3 and TRBJ1-6; D may be TRBD1 (6 bases). The CDR3 runs 17 residues. Germline CDR1 ENHRY, CDR2 SYGVKD. V lost 6 bases and J lost 0, with 15 bases in between. The CDR3 spells CAIRREEQGSYNSPLHF. The CDR3, as DNA: TGTGCCATCAGGCGGGAAGAACAGGGCTCCTATAATTCACCCCTCCACTTT.

The rearrangement uses TRBV2 and TRBJ2-2, with D hard to call. This CDR3 comprises 16 residues. Germline V gives CDR1 SNHLY, CDR2 FYNNEI. V lost 3 bases to trimming and J lost 0 bases, with 11 bases between them. CDR3 region: CASSDRSSANTGELFF. The DNA for the CDR3 is TGTGCCAGCAGTGACCGGTCGAGCGCGAACACCGGGGAGCTGTTTTTT.

The chain uses TRBV3-1 (or the pseudogene TRBV3-2) and TRBJ1-6; possible D gene TRBD1, 6 bases. This CDR3 contains 15 residues. The V and J ends lost 1 base and 4 bases respectively, with 8 bases between them. From germline, CDR1 is LGHDT and CDR2 YNNKEL (reference sequence). CDR3 coding DNA: TGTGCCAGCAGCCAAGGGGACACTTATAATTCACCCCTCCACTTT. This sequence encodes CASSQGDTYNSPLHF.

V usage is TRBV5-5 and J usage is TRBJ1-2; no clear D. Germline-derived CDR1 and CDR2 are SGHKS and YYEKEE (reference sequence). Trimming shortened V by 4 bases and J by 14 bases, and 15 bases separated the two germline ends. The CDR3 has 11 residues. Here the CDR3 DNA reads TGTGCCAGCAGCGTTAGTCGACGGGAGACCTTC. Translation: CASSVSRRETF.

The chain combines TRBV30 with TRBJ1-6; D not resolved. Germline CDR1 reads GTSNPN; CDR2 reads SVGIG (reference sequence). Trimming shortened V by 0 bases and J by 8 bases, and 11 bases separated the two germline ends. The CDR3 length is 14 residues. The CDR3 nucleotides read TGTGCCTGGAGTGTAAGACCCGGGGATTCACCCCTCCACTTT. The encoded protein is CAWSVRPGDSPLHF.

J is TRBJ2-5 and V is TRBV5-6, with a tentative D call TRBD2 (6 bases). Germline V gene sequence: CDR1 SGHDT, CDR2 YYEEEE. CDR3 length: 15 residues. The V and J ends lost 0 bases and 2 bases respectively, with 11 bases between them. The chain's CDR3 is CASSLATGVQETQYF. In DNA, the CDR3 is TGTGCCAGCAGCTTGGCCACGGGGGTGCAAGAGACCCAGTACTTC. Full variable domain (remainder filled in from reference TRBV5-6 and TRBJ2-5): DAGVTQSPTHLIKTRGQQVTLRCSPKSGHDTVSWYQQALGQGPQFIFQYYEEEERQRGNFPDRFSGHQFPNYSSELNVNALLLGDSALYLCASSLATGVQETQYFGPGTRLLVL.

The chain carries TRBV19 and TRBJ2-7, with 9 bases identical to TRBD2. This CDR3 has 15 amino acids. From germline, CDR1 is LNHDA and CDR2 SQIVND (reference sequence). With V trimmed by 5 bases and J by 7 bases, 12 bases remained unmatched. CDR3 residues: CASSPLYSGGREQYF. CDR3 DNA sequence: TGTGCCAGTAGTCCCCTATACAGCGGGGGGCGGGAGCAGTACTTC.

The rearrangement uses TRBV5-6 and TRBJ1-1; 10 nucleotides align to TRBD1. The CDR3 is 14 residues long. V was clipped by 3 bases and J by 5 bases; unmatched bases: 4. Germline V gene lookup returns CDR1 SGHDT and CDR2 YYEEEE. The CDR3 is CASSWDRGGTEAFF. In DNA, the CDR3 is TGTGCCAGCAGCTGGGACAGGGGCGGGACTGAAGCTTTCTTT.

The gene calls are TRBV28 and TRBJ1-4; no clear D. V shed 6 bases and J shed 7 bases, with 12 bases lying between them. The germline V gene has CDR1 MDHEN and CDR2 SYDVKM. The length of the CDR3 is 13 residues. The CDR3 region is CASSPIAREKLFF. For the CDR3, the DNA is TGTGCCAGCAGCCCTATCGCCCGTGAAAAACTGTTTTTT.

This chain joins TRBV19 and TRBJ2-1, with D perhaps TRBD1 or TRBD2 (5 bases each). Germline V lookup: CDR1 LNHDA, CDR2 SQIVND (reference sequence). CDR3 size: 15 residues. V was cut by 6 bases and J by 1 base, with 13 bases left in between. The chain's CDR3 is CASSNSWGSYNEQFF. The CDR3 coding sequence is TGTGCCAGTAGCAATAGTTGGGGGTCCTACAATGAGCAGTTCTTC.

The rearrangement links TRBV7-2 to TRBJ2-3; 14 bases agree with TRBD2. V gave up 4 bases and J gave up 4 bases; unmatched junction bases: 4. CDR1 is SGHTA, CDR2 FQGNSA, per germline. This CDR3 has 16 residues. CDR3 DNA sequence: TGTGCCAGCAGCTCAAGACTAGCGGGAGGGCCAGATACGCAGTATTTT. Protein sequence: CASSSRLAGGPDTQYF.

The J gene is TRBJ2-7, the V gene TRBV7-2; TRBD1 matches 9 bases. The CDR3 loop spans 15 amino acids. The V segment lost 5 bases and the J segment 2 bases; nucleotides outside the gene matches: 7. Germline V gene data show CDR1 as SGHTA and CDR2 as FQGNSA. CDR3 nucleotides: TGTGCCAGCAGCACCCGGACAGGGGTTCCCTACGAGCAGTACTTC. The encoded protein is CASSTRTGVPYEQYF.

The chain links TRBV5-1 to TRBJ2-1, with 8 bases aligning to TRBD1. Germline values: CDR1 SGHRS, CDR2 YFSETQ. The CDR3 is 14 amino acids. Losses at the gene ends were 4 bases for V and 4 bases for J; bases not matched to a gene: 4. The CDR3 is CASSPGQGYNEQFF. Written as DNA, the CDR3 is TGCGCCAGCAGCCCCGGACAGGGTTACAATGAGCAGTTCTTC.

This clone was seen once. The DNA of the CDR3 is TGCGCCAGCAGCCAAGATAGGGGACTAGCGGAAAACAATGAGCAGTTCTTC. Its protein product is CASSQDRGLAENNEQFF. The gene calls are TRBV4-3 and TRBJ2-1; 11 bases match TRBD2. After removal of 0 bases from V and 5 bases from J, the junction contained 6 bases not matched to a gene. This CDR3 is built from 17 residues. In germline, CDR1 is LGHNA, CDR2 YSLEER.

CDR3: CASSSLGTGGGKLFF. The CDR3 bases are TGTGCCAGCAGCTCCCTCGGGACAGGGGGCGGAAAACTGTTTTTT. The V call is TRBV7-2, the J call TRBJ1-4; TRBD1 aligns across 12 bases. This CDR3 contains 15 residues. Germline lookup yields CDR1 SGHTA and CDR2 FQGNSA. V lost 4 bases to trimming and J lost 10 bases; unmatched junction nucleotides: 7.

CDR3 protein: CASSWGSGELFF. In nucleotides, the CDR3 is TGTGCCAGCAGCTGGGGCTCCGGGGAGCTGTTTTTT. The gene calls are TRBV7-9 and TRBJ2-2, with D possibly being TRBD1 (5 bases). V lost 4 bases and J lost 6, with 6 bases in between. The length of the CDR3 is 12 residues. The germline V gene has CDR1 SEHNR and CDR2 FQNEAQ (reference sequence).

Only a few counts were recorded for this clone. The chain is built from TRBV2 and TRBJ2-7, with unresolved D. CDR1 and CDR2 (germline): SNHLY, FYNNEI. This CDR3 spans 15 amino acids. V lost 2 bases and J 2 bases, leaving 13 bases between the germline ends. The CDR3 sequence: CASSEPYGWAYEQYF. For the CDR3, the DNA is TGTGCCAGCAGTGAACCGTATGGGTGGGCCTACGAGCAGTACTTC. The variable domain in full, completed from reference TRBV2 and TRBJ2-7, reads EPEVTQTPSHQVTQMGQEVILRCVPISNHLYFYWYRQILGQKVEFLVSFYNNEISEKSEIFDDQFSVERPDGSNFTLKIRSTKLEDSAMYFCASSEPYGWAYEQYFGPGTRLTVT.

The chain joins TRBV5-5 to TRBJ1-4; D might be TRBD1 (5 bases). Trimming removed 4 bases at V and 3 bases at J, with 19 bases between. CDR1 and CDR2 from the germline V gene are SGHKS and YYEKEE (reference sequence). The CDR3 is 17 amino acids. The CDR3 loop is CASSRHQGTAANEKLFF. The CDR3 DNA follows: TGTGCCAGCAGCCGGCACCAGGGTACCGCAGCTAATGAAAAACTGTTTTTT.

This rearrangement joins TRBV6-5 to TRBJ1-1, with D unresolved. V lost 6 bases, J lost 1 base, and 9 bases lay in between. The CDR3 sequence is 13 residues long. Germline-derived CDR1 and CDR2 are MNHEY and SVGAGI. CDR3 bases: TGTGCCAGCAGGACACCTTCGAACACTGAAGCTTTCTTT. Its protein is CASRTPSNTEAFF.